The text below deals with one T cell receptor beta chain. Its antigen is still unknown. The junction shows a germline mismatch at one end, possibly a read error. A minimum of 7 million PBMCs was isolated per sample. This record comes from a study of blood T cells in healthy people across ages. General study results and limits: The lack of PBMC sorting stopped any conclusive naive versus antigen-experienced comparison. Aged donors had fewer naive CD4+ cells and lower diversity than long-lived donors. Diversity estimated from one million T cells was considered an underestimate.

Sample-barcoded 5' priming and a J-beta primer mix drove a second PCR of roughly 6 to 12 cycles. Via MiXCR, TCRdb re-called the 5' RACE reads, giving one row per CDR3 protein. Altogether over a million distinct CDR3 sequences are present, 35% to 45% being singletons, with the ten largest covering just over 4%. Sequenced: blood. The source is a woman between 18 and 29 years old in good health.

CDR3 in amino acids: CASLAGGKQSYDYTF. Written as DNA, the CDR3 is TGTGCCAGCTTGGCAGGAGGGAAGCAAAGCTATGACTACACCTTC. This chain joins TRBV7-4 and TRBJ1-2; no firm D call. Germline CDR1 reads SGHVT; CDR2 reads SQSDAQ. The CDR3 is 15 residues long.